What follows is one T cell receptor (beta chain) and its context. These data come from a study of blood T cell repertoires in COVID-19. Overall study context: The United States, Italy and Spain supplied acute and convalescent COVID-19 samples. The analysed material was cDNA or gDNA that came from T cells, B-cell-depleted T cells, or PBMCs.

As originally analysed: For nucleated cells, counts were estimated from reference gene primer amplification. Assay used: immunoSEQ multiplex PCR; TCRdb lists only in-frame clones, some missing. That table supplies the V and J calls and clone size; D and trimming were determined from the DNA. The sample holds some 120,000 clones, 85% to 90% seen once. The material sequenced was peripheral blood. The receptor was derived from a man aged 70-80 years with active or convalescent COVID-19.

CDR3 amino acids: CASRETLYNSPLHF. The CDR3 region has the DNA TGTGCCAGCAGAGAGACACTCTATAATTCACCCCTCCACTTT. This rearrangement joins TRBV25-1 to TRBJ1-6, with no clear D. The germline CDR1 and CDR2 sequences are MGHDK and SYGVNS. Trimming cost V 6 bases and J 3 bases, with 9 bases left between them. CDR3 length: 14 amino acids.